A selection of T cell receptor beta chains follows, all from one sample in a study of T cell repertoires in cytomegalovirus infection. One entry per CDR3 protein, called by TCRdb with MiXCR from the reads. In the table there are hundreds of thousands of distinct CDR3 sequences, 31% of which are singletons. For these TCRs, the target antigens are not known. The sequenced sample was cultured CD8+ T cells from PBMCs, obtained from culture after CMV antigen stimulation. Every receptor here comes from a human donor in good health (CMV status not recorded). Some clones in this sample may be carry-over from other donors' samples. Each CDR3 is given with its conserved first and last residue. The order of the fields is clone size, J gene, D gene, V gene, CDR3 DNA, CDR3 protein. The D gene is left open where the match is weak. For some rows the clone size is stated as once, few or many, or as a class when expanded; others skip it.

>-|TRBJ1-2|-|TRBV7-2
TGTGTCAGCAGCTTCAGACTCCGAGGCTCGGCGTATGGCTACACCTTC
CVSSFRLRGSAYGYTF
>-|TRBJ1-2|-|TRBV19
TGTGCCACTGAGGGTTATGGCTACACCTTC
CATEGYGYTF
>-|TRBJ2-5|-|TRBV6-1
TGTGTCAGCAGCGCCGGGACTTCGGGGAAAGAGACCCAGTACTTC
CVSSAGTSGKETQYF
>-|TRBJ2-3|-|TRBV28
TGTGCCAGCAAGGTGGAGTCCGCTCAAATTTACACAGATACGCAGTATTTT
CASKVESAQIYTDTQYF
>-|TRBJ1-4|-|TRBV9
TGTGCCAGCAGCGTAGCTGGCACAACTAATGAAAAACTGTTTTTT
CASSVAGTTNEKLFF
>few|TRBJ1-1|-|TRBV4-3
TGCGCCAGCAGCCATGGCAGGGCGGGGGGGACTGAAGCTTTCTTT
CASSHGRAGGTEAFF
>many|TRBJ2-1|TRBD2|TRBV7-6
TGTGCCAGCAGTTCCCTAGCGGGGATACAATACGAGCAGTTCTTC
CASSSLAGIQYEQFF
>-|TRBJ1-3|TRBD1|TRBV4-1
TGCGCCAGCAGCCAAGACCCAGGGACAGGCCCCTCTGGAAACACCATATATTTT
CASSQDPGTGPSGNTIYF
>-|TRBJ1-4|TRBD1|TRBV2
TGTGCCAGCAGTGTAAGGACAGGGGGAACTAATGAAAAACTGTTTTTT
CASSVRTGGTNEKLFF
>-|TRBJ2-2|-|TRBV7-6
TGTGCCAGCATCCCGGGGGGCGTCACCGGGGAGCTGTTTTTT
CASIPGGVTGELFF
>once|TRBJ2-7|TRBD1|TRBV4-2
TGTGCCAGCAGCCCCGGGACAGCTAACCCCTACGAGCAGTACTTC
CASSPGTANPYEQYF
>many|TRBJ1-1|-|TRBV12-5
TGTGCTAGTGGTTTACCTGAAGCTTTCTTT
CASGLPEAFF
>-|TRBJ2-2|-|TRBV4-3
TGCGCCAGCAGCCAAGTTATTTGGGGGGAGACCGGGGAGCTGTTTTTT
CASSQVIWGETGELFF
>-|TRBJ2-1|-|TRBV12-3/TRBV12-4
TGTGCCAGCTGGTCATCCGGGCAAATAGAAGAGCAGTTCTTC
CASWSSGQIEEQFF
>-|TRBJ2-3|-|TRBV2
TGTGCCAGCTTGGGCGGACGGAGCCCGTCAGATACGCAGTATTTT
CASLGGRSPSDTQYF
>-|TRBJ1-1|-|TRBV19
TGTGCCAGTACAAGGAGGGGAGGATTCACTGAAGCTTTCTTT
CASTRRGGFTEAFF